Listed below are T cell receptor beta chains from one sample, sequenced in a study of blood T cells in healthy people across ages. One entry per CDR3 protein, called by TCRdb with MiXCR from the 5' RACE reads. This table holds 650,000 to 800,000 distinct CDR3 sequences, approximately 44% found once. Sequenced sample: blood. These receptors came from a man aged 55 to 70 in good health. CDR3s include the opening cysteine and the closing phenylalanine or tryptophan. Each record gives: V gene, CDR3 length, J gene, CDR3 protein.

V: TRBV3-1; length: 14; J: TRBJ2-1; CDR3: CASRPSGGPNEQFF
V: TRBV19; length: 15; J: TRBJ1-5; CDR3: CASSPPGGSNQPQHF
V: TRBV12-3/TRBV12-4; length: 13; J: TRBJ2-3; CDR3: CASSRVTSDAQYF
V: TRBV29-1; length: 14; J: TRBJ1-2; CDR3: CSVSEQLNSYGYTF
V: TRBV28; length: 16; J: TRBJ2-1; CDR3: CASRHDQGDAYNEQFF
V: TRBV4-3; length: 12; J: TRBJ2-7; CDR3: CASSEGQGEQYF
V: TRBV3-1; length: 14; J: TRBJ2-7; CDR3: CASSRTWEIYEQYF
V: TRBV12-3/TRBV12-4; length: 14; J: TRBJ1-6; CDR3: CASSRIDRNSPLHF
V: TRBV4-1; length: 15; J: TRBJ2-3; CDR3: CASSQDPLGTDTQYF
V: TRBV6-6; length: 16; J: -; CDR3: CASSQAGDRGQYEQYF
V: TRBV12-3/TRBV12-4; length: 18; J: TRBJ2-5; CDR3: CASRSLAGGRLRQETQYF
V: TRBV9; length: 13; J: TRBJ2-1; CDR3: CASSALLGYEQFF
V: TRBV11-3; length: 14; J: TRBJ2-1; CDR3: CASRLGTSGNEQFF
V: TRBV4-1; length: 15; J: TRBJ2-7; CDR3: CASSQAPGGDYEQYF
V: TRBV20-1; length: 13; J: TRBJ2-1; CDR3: CSAHLTTSNEQFF
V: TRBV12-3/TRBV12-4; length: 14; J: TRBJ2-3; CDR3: CASSQGFGTDTQYF
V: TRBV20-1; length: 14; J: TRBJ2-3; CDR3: CSARSGGVTDTQYF
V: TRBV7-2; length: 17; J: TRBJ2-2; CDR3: CASSLLDSGENTGELFF
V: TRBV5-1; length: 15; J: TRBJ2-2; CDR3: CASSTGGPNTGELFF
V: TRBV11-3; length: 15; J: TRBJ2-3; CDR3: CASSFDRASTDTQYF
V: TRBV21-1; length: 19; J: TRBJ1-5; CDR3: CASTPGQGYSLISNQPQHF
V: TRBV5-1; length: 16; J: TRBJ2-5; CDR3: CASSLSTGTFQETQYF
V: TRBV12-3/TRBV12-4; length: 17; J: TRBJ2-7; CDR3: CASSPKGTSGGRYEQYF
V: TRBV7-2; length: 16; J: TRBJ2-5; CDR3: CASSLDRTSGGETQYF
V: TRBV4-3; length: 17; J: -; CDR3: CASSQEGQGGYRDEQYF
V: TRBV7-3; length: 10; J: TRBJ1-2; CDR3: CASSLSGYTF
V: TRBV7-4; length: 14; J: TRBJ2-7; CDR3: CASSLWDSPYEQYF
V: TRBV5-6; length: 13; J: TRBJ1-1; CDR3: CASSLQGGTETFF
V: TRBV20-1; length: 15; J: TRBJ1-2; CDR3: CSARGVSGARWGYTF
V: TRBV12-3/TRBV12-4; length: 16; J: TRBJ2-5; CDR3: CASSLQLGRSYETQYF